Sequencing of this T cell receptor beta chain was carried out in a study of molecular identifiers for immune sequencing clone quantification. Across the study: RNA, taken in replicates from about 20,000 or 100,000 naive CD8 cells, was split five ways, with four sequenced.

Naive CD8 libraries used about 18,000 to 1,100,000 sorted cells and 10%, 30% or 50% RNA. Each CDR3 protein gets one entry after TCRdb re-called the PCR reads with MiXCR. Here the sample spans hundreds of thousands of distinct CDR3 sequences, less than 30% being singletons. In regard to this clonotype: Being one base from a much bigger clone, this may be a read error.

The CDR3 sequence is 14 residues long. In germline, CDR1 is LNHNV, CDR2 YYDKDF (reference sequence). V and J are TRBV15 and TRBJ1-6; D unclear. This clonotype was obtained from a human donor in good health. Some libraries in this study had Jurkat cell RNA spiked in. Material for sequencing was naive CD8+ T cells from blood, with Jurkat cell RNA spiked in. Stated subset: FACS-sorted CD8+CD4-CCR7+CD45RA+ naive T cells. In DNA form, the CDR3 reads TGTGCCGCCAGCAGAGAGTACTATAATTCACCCCTCCACTTT. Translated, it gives CAASREYYNSPLHF.